These 6 T cell receptor beta chains originate from one sample sequenced in a study of T cell repertoires in cytomegalovirus infection. No antigens are known for them. Via MiXCR, TCRdb re-called the reads, giving one row per CDR3 protein. Here the sample spans around 540,000 distinct CDR3 sequences, around 35% being singletons. The source was cultured PBMCs, collected from culture after CMV antigen stimulation. The receptors were gathered from a human donor in good health (CMV status not recorded). Some clones in this sample may be carry-over from other donors' samples.

This clonotype was seen at least ten times. The chain couples TRBV7-2 to TRBJ2-5; a weak D match, TRBD2 (6 bases). Trimming stripped 5 bases from V and 5 bases from J, with 15 bases between. Germline CDR1 SGHTA, CDR2 FQGNSA. The CDR3 sequence is 14 residues long. The CDR3 region is CASSGPGAQETQYF. The CDR3 DNA is TGTGCCAGCAGCGGTCCGGGAGCGCAGGAGACCCAGTACTTC.

This clonotype appeared a few times. The chain carries TRBV7-9 and TRBJ1-1; D unclear. V was trimmed by 1 base and J by 4 bases, leaving 10 bases between them. This CDR3 is built from 14 residues. Per the germline V gene, CDR1 is SEHNR and CDR2 is FQNEAQ (reference sequence). The chain's CDR3 is CASSLDALGTEAFF. The CDR3 nucleotides are TGTGCCAGCAGCTTAGATGCCCTGGGCACTGAAGCTTTCTTT.

This chain joins TRBV19 and TRBJ1-3; a weak D match, TRBD1 (5 bases). Trimming shortened V by 7 bases and J by 8 bases, and 21 bases separated the two germline ends. The CDR3 runs 15 residues. CDR1 LNHDA and CDR2 SQIVND come from the germline V gene (reference sequence). CDR3 bases: TGTGCCAGTACTCCCCTCCCAGGGCGAGGGGACACCATATATTTT. Encoded protein: CASTPLPGRGDTIYF. The whole variable domain, remainder taken from reference TRBV19 and TRBJ1-3, is DGGITQSPKYLFRKEGQNVTLSCEQNLNHDAMYWYRQDPGQGLRLIYYSQIVNDFQKGDIAEGYSVSREKKESFPLTVTSAQKNPTAFYLCASTPLPGRGDTIYFGEGSWLTVV.

The rearrangement uses TRBV4-1 and TRBJ1-5, with 9 nucleotides matching TRBD1. Germline CDR1 is MGHRA and CDR2 is YSYEKL. The CDR3 length is 15 residues. V was pared by 4 bases and J by 3 bases, with 4 bases of the junction left unmatched. CDR3 coding DNA: TGCGCCAGCAGCCGCCGACAGGGGGACAATCAGCCCCAGCATTTT. Translating gives CASSRRQGDNQPQHF.

J is TRBJ1-2 and V is TRBV9; the D gene is possibly TRBD1 (5 bases). The CDR3 loop spans 12 amino acids. The germline V gene has CDR1 SGDLS and CDR2 YYNGEE. The V end was cut by 0 bases, the J end by 9 bases, with 9 bases between. Here the CDR3 DNA reads TGTGCCAGCAGCGTAGGGGAGGGGAGCTACACCTTC. Encoded protein: CASSVGEGSYTF.

This chain links TRBV12-3 or TRBV12-4 with TRBJ1-1; D gene uncertain. The CDR3 sequence is 14 residues long. The ends were cut back, 6 bases at V and 7 bases at J, with 18 bases in the middle. The CDR3 loop reads CASRLKGGWSEAFF. As DNA, the CDR3 is TGTGCCAGCAGGCTTAAGGGCGGTTGGAGTGAAGCTTTCTTT.